These T cell receptor beta chains were read from a single sample in a study of blood T cell repertoires in COVID-19. Profiled with immunoSEQ multiplex PCR; TCRdb holds only in-frame clones, not every one. The table records some 150,000 clones, about 83% of them present only once. Sequencing used peripheral blood. The receptors here all came from a human donor in a cohort sampled during active COVID-19. Both conserved end residues are part of each CDR3. The order of the fields is V gene, clone size, J gene, D gene, CDR3 DNA, CDR3 protein. The D gene is left open where the match is weak. Expanded clones get a size class; other rows say once, few or many, or leave the size out.

v_call: TRBV19; clone_size: .; j_call: TRBJ2-7; d_call: .; cdr3_nt: TGTGCCAGTAGTATAGATTGGCCAGGGGATTTCTACGAGCAGTACTTC; cdr3_aa: CASSIDWPGDFYEQYF
v_call: TRBV6-2/TRBV6-3; clone_size: .; j_call: TRBJ2-1; d_call: TRBD1; cdr3_nt: TGTGCCAGCAGTTACTTAAACGGGGACAGGGGGTTCTTC; cdr3_aa: CASSYLNGDRGFF
v_call: TRBV4-1; clone_size: .; j_call: TRBJ2-5; d_call: .; cdr3_nt: TGCGCCAGCAGCCACCTTCAAGAGACCCAGTACTTC; cdr3_aa: CASSHLQETQYF
v_call: TRBV23-1; clone_size: .; j_call: TRBJ1-5; d_call: .; cdr3_nt: TGCGCCAGGGCGGATACTCAGCATTTT; cdr3_aa: CARADTQHF
v_call: TRBV2; clone_size: .; j_call: TRBJ1-1; d_call: TRBD1; cdr3_nt: TGTGCCAGCAGCGAGACAGGGGGTCTTGCTCAAGGGGACACTGAAGCTTTCTTT; cdr3_aa: CASSETGGLAQGDTEAFF
v_call: TRBV5-8; clone_size: once; j_call: TRBJ2-7; d_call: .; cdr3_nt: TGTGCCAGCAGCTTGGTTCCGGGACACTACCAGCGGTGGTACTTC; cdr3_aa: CASSLVPGHYQRWYF
v_call: TRBV29-1; clone_size: .; j_call: TRBJ1-3; d_call: TRBD1; cdr3_nt: TGCAGCGTTGAGTTGGACAGGCGGGGTCGCGGCACCATATATTTT; cdr3_aa: CSVELDRRGRGTIYF
v_call: TRBV5-1; clone_size: .; j_call: TRBJ2-5; d_call: TRBD2; cdr3_nt: TGCGCCAGCAGCTCGTTAGCGGGAGGGCAAGAGACCCAGTACTTC; cdr3_aa: CASSSLAGGQETQYF
v_call: TRBV9; clone_size: once; j_call: TRBJ1-5; d_call: .; cdr3_nt: TGTGCCAGCAGCGTAGAAGAGAATCAGCCCCAGCATTTT; cdr3_aa: CASSVEENQPQHF
v_call: TRBV6-5; clone_size: .; j_call: TRBJ2-3; d_call: TRBD2; cdr3_nt: TGTGCCAGCAGTTATACCAGCGGGAGCCCAGATACGCAGTATTTT; cdr3_aa: CASSYTSGSPDTQYF
v_call: TRBV24-1; clone_size: few; j_call: TRBJ2-2; d_call: TRBD2; cdr3_nt: TGTGCCACCAGTACACGGGGACTACAGAACACCGGGGAGCTGTTTTTT; cdr3_aa: CATSTRGLQNTGELFF
v_call: TRBV19; clone_size: once; j_call: TRBJ1-5; d_call: TRBD1; cdr3_nt: TGTGCCAGTAGTATGTGGACAGGGACTAGCAATCAGCCCCAGCATTTT; cdr3_aa: CASSMWTGTSNQPQHF
v_call: TRBV18; clone_size: .; j_call: TRBJ1-4; d_call: TRBD1; cdr3_nt: TGTGCCAGCTCATCACTCCGGACAGGGAAGAATGAAAAACTGTTTTTT; cdr3_aa: CASSSLRTGKNEKLFF
v_call: TRBV27; clone_size: once; j_call: TRBJ2-1; d_call: .; cdr3_nt: TGTGCCAGCAGTACAGACGCGAGCTCCTACAATGAGCAGTTCTTC; cdr3_aa: CASSTDASSYNEQFF
v_call: TRBV5-1; clone_size: .; j_call: TRBJ2-3; d_call: TRBD2; cdr3_nt: TGCGCCAGCAGCTTGGCGAGTAGCGGGAGTTCCGGGGCAGATACGCAGTATTTT; cdr3_aa: CASSLASSGSSGADTQYF
v_call: TRBV9; clone_size: .; j_call: TRBJ2-2; d_call: TRBD1; cdr3_nt: TGTGCCAGCAGCCGATTGGCCCAGGGGGCCGGGGAGCTGTTTTTT; cdr3_aa: CASSRLAQGAGELFF
v_call: TRBV6-6; clone_size: few; j_call: TRBJ2-2; d_call: TRBD1; cdr3_nt: TGTGCCAGCAGCCCCGGGACAGGGCACACCGGGGAGCTGTTTTTT; cdr3_aa: CASSPGTGHTGELFF
v_call: TRBV19; clone_size: .; j_call: TRBJ2-6; d_call: .; cdr3_nt: TGTGCCAGTACTACAGGCCGAGGTGGGGCCAACGTCCTGACTTTC; cdr3_aa: CASTTGRGGANVLTF